Presented here are 12 T cell receptor beta chains from one specimen sequenced in a study of blood T cells in healthy people across ages. It was with a sample-barcoded 5' primer and a J-beta primer mix that a second PCR of roughly 7 to 11 cycles was run. TCRdb processed the 5' RACE reads anew with MiXCR; each CDR3 protein has one entry. The table lists 1.5 million to 2 million distinct CDR3 sequences, about 28% of them singletons. Material for sequencing was blood. The receptor source for this set is a woman aged 25 to 39 in good health.

The genes are TRBV4-3 and TRBJ1-1, with D possibly TRBD1 on 5 matching bases. V was clipped by 6 bases and J by 2 bases, with 16 bases between them. The germline gives CDR1 LGHNA, CDR2 YSLEER. The CDR3 length is 15 residues. The CDR3 DNA follows: TGCGCCAGCAGTCAACCCAGGGTGCCAAACACTGAAGCTTTCTTT. Its protein product is CASSQPRVPNTEAFF.

The chain recombines TRBV5-1 with TRBJ2-1; TRBD2 is a possible D gene (6 bases). Trimming took 4 bases from V and 1 from J, leaving 18 bases between them. CDR3 length: 17 amino acids. The germline gives CDR1 SGHRS, CDR2 YFSETQ. The CDR3 here is CASSPTGTSSSYNEQFF. The CDR3 coding sequence is TGCGCCAGCAGCCCAACCGGGACTTCGTCTTCCTACAATGAGCAGTTCTTC. Complete variable domain (other parts from reference TRBV5-1 and TRBJ2-1): KAGVTQTPRYLIKTRGQQVTLSCSPISGHRSVSWYQQTPGQGLQFLFEYFSETQRNKGNFPGRFSGRQFSNSRSEMNVSTLELGDSALYLCASSPTGTSSSYNEQFFGPGTRLTVL.

Concerning this clonotype: A much more abundant neighbour one base away suggests this may be a read error. The chain is built from TRBV6-1 and TRBJ2-5; D is unclear. The J call may be mistaken, given a closer DNA end match to TRBJ2-7. Germline V CDR1 and CDR2: MNHNS, SASEGT. The CDR3 runs to 14 residues. The CDR3 loop is CASSVYGFPYEQYF. The CDR3, as DNA: TGTGCCAGCAGCGTATACGGGTTCCCTTACGAGCAGTACTTC.

Turning to this clonotype: This may come from a read error, since a much larger clone is one base off. The V gene is TRBV10-2, the J gene TRBJ1-6, with TRBD1 identical over 7 bases. V dropped 10 bases and J dropped 11; count of bases not matched to a gene: 11. The germline gives CDR1 WSHSY, CDR2 SAAADI. The CDR3 runs 13 residues. In DNA, the CDR3 is TGCGCCATTGCACAGGGGCGAGGACCACCCCTCCACTTT. This sequence encodes CAIAQGRGPPLHF.

The chain is built from TRBV10-2 and TRBJ2-1; 14 bases align to TRBD2. Germline CDR1 and CDR2: WSHSY and SAAADI. The ends lost 2 bases at V and 7 bases at J; junction bases unmatched: 1. The CDR3 contains 15 residues. In nucleotides, the CDR3 is TGCGCCAGCAGTGAGGGGACTAGCGGGAGAAATGAGCAGTTCTTC. Translated: CASSEGTSGRNEQFF.

Only a few counts were recorded for this clonotype. J is TRBJ1-6 and V is TRBV20-1, with D unclear. The CDR3 runs to 16 residues. Germline assignment: CDR1 DFQATT and CDR2 SNEGSKA (reference sequence). V lost 6 bases and J 5 bases, leaving 20 bases between the germline ends. CDR3: CSALKLAYSNNSPLHF. DNA of the CDR3: TGCAGTGCACTGAAGCTGGCGTATAGTAATAATTCACCCCTCCACTTT.

V gene TRBV5-1 combines with J gene TRBJ2-7; 7 bases line up with TRBD1. V shed 4 bases and J 3 bases; nucleotides not matched to a gene: 7. Germline-derived CDR1 and CDR2 are SGHRS and YFSETQ. This CDR3 comprises 14 residues. CDR3: CASSGTDGDYEQYF. DNA of the CDR3: TGCGCCAGCAGCGGGACAGACGGAGACTACGAGCAGTACTTC.

This clonotype appeared a few times. The chain recombines TRBV5-1 with TRBJ2-7, with TRBD1 as a possible D gene (6 bases). CDR1 SGHRS and CDR2 YFSETQ come from the germline V gene. Trimming removed 4 bases at V and 3 bases at J, with 17 bases between. There are 15 residues in the CDR3. CDR3: CASSEPGDSVYEQYF. CDR3 in DNA: TGCGCCAGCAGCGAGCCAGGGGATTCGGTCTACGAGCAGTACTTC.

About this clonotype: The junction does not match germline at one end; this may be a read error. The J gene is TRBJ2-1, the V gene TRBV7-2; TRBD2 matches at 7 bases. There are 16 residues in the CDR3. CDR1 and CDR2 (germline): SGHTA, FQGNSA. CDR3 residues: CASSLGGGSSYNERFF. CDR3 sequence (DNA): TGTGCCAGTAGCTTAGGAGGCGGGAGCTCCTACAATGAGCGGTTCTTC.

This clonotype was detected only a few times. The junction does not match germline at one end; this may be a read error. The chain joins TRBV7-9 to TRBJ1-5; D unresolved. CDR1 is SEHNR and CDR2 is FQNEAQ in the germline V gene (reference sequence). The CDR3 extends over 14 amino acids. The CDR3 sequence: CASSLAGLNQPQHF. In DNA, the CDR3 is TGTGCCAGCAGTTTAGCGGGGTTGAATCAGCCCCAGCATTTT.

This clonotype was counted at least ten times. The CDR3 DNA is TGTGCCAGCAGCTTGGCCTCCGATTACGAGCAGTACTTC. This sequence encodes CASSLASDYEQYF. The chain recombines TRBV5-5 with TRBJ2-7; D unresolved. CDR1 is SGHKS and CDR2 is YYEKEE in the germline V gene (reference sequence). The CDR3 is 13 amino acids. Deletions cut 0 bases from V and 4 bases from J, with 8 bases between.

The chain carries TRBV29-1 and TRBJ1-5; TRBD1 might be the D (5 bases). CDR1 and CDR2 (germline): SQVTM, ANQGSEA. This CDR3 contains 12 residues. The V end was cut by 4 bases, the J end by 12 bases, with 16 bases between. In DNA form, the CDR3 reads TGCAGCGTTGGGGGCGGCTTGGGGCTCCAGCATTTT. Its translation: CSVGGGLGLQHF.